This T cell receptor beta chain emerged from a study of OX40 agonist ivuxolimab in advanced cancers. Study information: Patients with hepatocellular carcinoma, melanoma, renal cell or head and neck cancer made up the dose-escalation patients. Aged about 20 to 80 with a mean of 60 years, they were 82.7% male.

V lost 2 bases to trimming and J lost 11 bases, with 12 bases between them. The CDR3 contains 12 residues. Per the germline V gene, CDR1 is SNHLY and CDR2 is FYNNEI. Concerning this clone itself: Its antigen remains unknown.

Here immunoSEQ multiplex PCR was the method, and the copy in TCRdb shows in-frame clones only, minus some. This table holds more than 75,000 clones, about 85% found once. Overall study findings and caveats: CD4+ and CD8+ blood T cells expanded clonally by week 6 at 0.1 to 3.0 mg/kg.

The specimen comprised CD4+ or CD8+ T cells sorted from blood, sampled in a trial of the OX40 agonist ivuxolimab. The chain carries TRBV2 and TRBJ1-1, with D unclear. The clonotype was recovered from an adult with an advanced solid tumor such as melanoma, head and neck, liver or kidney cancer. The CDR3 protein is CASSESDFRAFF. Written as DNA, the CDR3 is TGTGCCAGCAGTGAAAGTGACTTTCGGGCTTTCTTT.